This T cell receptor (beta chain) was profiled in a study of shared clonotypes between healthy human individuals (dated by TCRdb to the early 2020s). For the wider study: The cohort comprised two women and a few men aged 18 to 49 years. To estimate repertoire size and how much clonotypes are shared between individuals, the study performed deep sequencing of blood TCR repertoires from about five healthy adults. Different laboratories and diverse techniques were used to prepare libraries and sequence TCR repertoires, to increase sequencing depth and limit assay-specific biases. Leukapheresis yielded between about 0.8 and 9.5 billion PBMCs per donor. The study at large found these results: The genetic and exposure-history diversity represented was limited by the small number of donors. Sampling was restricted to blood, and TCR repertoires in tissues likely differ from the TCR repertoires found in blood. Pairwise subsampling indicated that sequencing depth was expected to affect the degree of clonotype sharing among donors.

The CDR3 sequence holds 14 residues, the cysteine and phenylalanine included. The kept DNA is CDR3 alone, 42 bases in frame from the first base. V loses 7 bases, J loses 8 bases, and the germline ends lie 18 bases apart. The germline V gene yields SGHVS for CDR1 and FQNEAQ for CDR2. This clone was picked up one time. Its recognized antigen is unknown. Qualities for individual bases were not recorded, and no much larger clone is one base off. Using the deep immunoSEQ assay, TCR CDR3 regions were amplified from genomic DNA by multiplex PCR. Extracted genomic DNA from each cell subset was spread evenly across all wells of several immunoSEQ 96-well plates, with each plate serving as a replicate. Each replicate PCR for unsorted PBMC received roughly 300 ng genomic DNA, equal to 25,000 to 35,000 T cell genomes. Ten immunoSEQ deep assay plates were used to sequence unsorted PBMC genomic DNA. The purified libraries were quantified using a Qubit 3.0 fluorometer, sized with a Bioanalyzer 2100, and then quantified again using the KAPA Library Quantification kit. Every immunoSEQ 96-well plate was sequenced on a dedicated single-read 150-cycle Illumina NextSeq 550 flow cell. The study's own analysis went as follows. Because only junctional sequences without quality scores were contained in the immunoSEQ output, filtering matching that applied to full-length reads could not be performed. Sequences were annotated with PyIR, a Python wrapper for IgBLAST v1.9, and V/J genes and CDR3 were assigned using IMGT germline references. Reads were filtered out if the reads had weak V/J assignments (E-value above 1e-6), no CDR3, stop codons, out-of-frame junctions, or ambiguous translated residues. V3J clonotypes were defined as sequences sharing the same inferred V gene, J gene, and CDR3 amino acid sequence. Percentage overlap between repertoires was calculated by dividing the number of shared unique clonotypes by the size of the smaller repertoire. Repertoire richness was assessed with RTK rarefaction, the Chao1 estimator, and Recon v2.1 estimates of unobserved clonotypes. In TCRdb, the immuneACCESS table is reduced to in-frame sequences with V and J assigned. These tables do not hold every clone; where another copy was compared, an unresolved V gene accounts for under half, and the others remain unexplained. V and J calls and clone size come straight from that table; D and trimming were deduced from the DNA. The sample table records some 510,000 clones; 70% to 80% of these occur just once. The top ten clonotypes cover over 10% of the sample.

Healthy HIV-negative adults with no recently reported acute infections or vaccinations were included as donors. Every donor was a Caucasian adult residing in Nashville, Tennessee, USA. For unsorted samples, 90 million to 95 million PBMCs were counted, and genomic DNA was extracted using the QIAamp DNA Blood Mini kit. After blood collection by leukapheresis, PBMCs were isolated using Ficoll-Histopaque density gradient centrifugation and then cryopreserved in the vapor phase of liquid nitrogen. This sequence originates from a middle-aged woman in good health. Some clones in this sample may be carry-over from other donors' samples. This chain is built from TRBV7-8 and TRBJ2-1; the D gene lacks a confident call. Sequenced input: PBMCs. The CDR3 sequence is CASTPDRYPHEQFF. The base sequence is TGTGCCAGCACACCCGATAGATATCCCCATGAGCAGTTCTTC.